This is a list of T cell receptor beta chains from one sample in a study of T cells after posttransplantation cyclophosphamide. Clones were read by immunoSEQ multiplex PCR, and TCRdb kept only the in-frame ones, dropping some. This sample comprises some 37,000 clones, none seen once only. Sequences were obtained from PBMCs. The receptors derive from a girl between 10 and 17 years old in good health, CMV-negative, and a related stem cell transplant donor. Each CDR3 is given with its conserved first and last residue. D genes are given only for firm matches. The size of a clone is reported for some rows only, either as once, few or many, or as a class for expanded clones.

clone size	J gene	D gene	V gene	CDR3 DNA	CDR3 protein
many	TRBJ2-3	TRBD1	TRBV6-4	TGTGCCAGCAGTGGGACAGGGGCCACAGATACGCAGTATTTT	CASSGTGATDTQYF
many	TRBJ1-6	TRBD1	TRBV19	TGTGCCAGTTCCGGGACAGGATTTAATTCACCCCTCCACTTT	CASSGTGFNSPLHF
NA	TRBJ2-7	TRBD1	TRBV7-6	TGTGCCAGCAGCTTAGGACAGGGGCCCTCCGAGCAGTACTTC	CASSLGQGPSEQYF
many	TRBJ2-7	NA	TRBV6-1	TGTGCCAGCAGAAGACTCCCGGCCTACGAGCAGTACTTC	CASRRLPAYEQYF
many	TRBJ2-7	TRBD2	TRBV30	TGTGCCTGGAGTGTACTTAGCGGGAGGGCCAGGGAGCAGTACTTC	CAWSVLSGRAREQYF
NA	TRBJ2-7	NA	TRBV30	TGTGCCTGGAGTGTTAAAACCGGACTATCCTACGAGCAGTACTTC	CAWSVKTGLSYEQYF
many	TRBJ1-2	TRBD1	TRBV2	TGTGCCAGCAGTGACTCGGGACAGGGGCATGGCTACACCTTC	CASSDSGQGHGYTF
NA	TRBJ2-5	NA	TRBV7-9	TGTGCCAGCAGCTCGGCGGGGCCCAGGGAGACCCAGTACTTC	CASSSAGPRETQYF
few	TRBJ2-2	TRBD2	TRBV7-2	TGTGCCAGCAGCTTGACTAGCGGGAACACCGGGGAGCTGTTTTTT	CASSLTSGNTGELFF
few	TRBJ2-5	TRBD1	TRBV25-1	TGTGCCAGCAGCGATATTGCAGGGGGAGAAGAGACCCAGTACTTC	CASSDIAGGEETQYF